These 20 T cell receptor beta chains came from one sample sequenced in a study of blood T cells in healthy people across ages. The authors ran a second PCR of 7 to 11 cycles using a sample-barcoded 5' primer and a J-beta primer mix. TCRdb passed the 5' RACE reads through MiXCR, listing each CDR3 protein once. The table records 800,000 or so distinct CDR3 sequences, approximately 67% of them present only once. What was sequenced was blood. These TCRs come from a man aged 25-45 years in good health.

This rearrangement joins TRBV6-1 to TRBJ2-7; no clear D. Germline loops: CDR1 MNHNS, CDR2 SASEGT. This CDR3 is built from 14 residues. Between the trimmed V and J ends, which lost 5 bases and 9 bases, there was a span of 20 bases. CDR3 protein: CASSPKTSLRGQYF. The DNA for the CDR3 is TGTGCCAGCAGTCCCAAGACATCTTTACGAGGGCAGTACTTC.

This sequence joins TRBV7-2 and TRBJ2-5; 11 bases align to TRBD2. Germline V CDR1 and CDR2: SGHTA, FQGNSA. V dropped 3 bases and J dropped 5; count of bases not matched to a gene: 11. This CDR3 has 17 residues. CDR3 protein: CASSFSFGTSGRETQYF. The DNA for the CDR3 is TGTGCCAGCAGCTTTTCTTTCGGGACTAGCGGACGGGAGACCCAGTACTTC.

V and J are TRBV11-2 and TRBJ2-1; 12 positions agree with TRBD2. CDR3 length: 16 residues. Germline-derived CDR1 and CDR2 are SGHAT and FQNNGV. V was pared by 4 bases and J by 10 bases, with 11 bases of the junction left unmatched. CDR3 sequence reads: CASSSRLAGVLYEQFF. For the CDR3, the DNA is TGTGCCAGCAGCTCTAGACTAGCGGGGGTCCTCTACGAGCAGTTCTTC.

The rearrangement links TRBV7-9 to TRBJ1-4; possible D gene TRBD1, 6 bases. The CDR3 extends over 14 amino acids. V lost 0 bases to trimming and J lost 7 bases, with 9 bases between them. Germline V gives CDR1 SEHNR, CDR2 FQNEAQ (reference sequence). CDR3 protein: CASSLAGGLEKLFF. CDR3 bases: TGTGCCAGCAGCTTAGCAGGGGGGCTTGAAAAACTGTTTTTT.

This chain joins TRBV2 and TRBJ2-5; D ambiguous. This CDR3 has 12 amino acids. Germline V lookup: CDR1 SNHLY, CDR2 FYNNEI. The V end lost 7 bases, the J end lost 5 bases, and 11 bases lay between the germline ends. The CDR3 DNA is TGTGCCAGCAAGGCTAGTGGTGAGACCCAGTACTTC. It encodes CASKASGETQYF.

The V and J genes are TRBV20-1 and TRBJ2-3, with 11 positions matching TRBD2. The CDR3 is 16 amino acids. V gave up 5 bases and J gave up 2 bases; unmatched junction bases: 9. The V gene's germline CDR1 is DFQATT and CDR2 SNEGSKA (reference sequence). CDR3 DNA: TGCAGTGCTGGGTCTCTAGCGGGGGGTCCCACAGATACGCAGTATTTT. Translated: CSAGSLAGGPTDTQYF.

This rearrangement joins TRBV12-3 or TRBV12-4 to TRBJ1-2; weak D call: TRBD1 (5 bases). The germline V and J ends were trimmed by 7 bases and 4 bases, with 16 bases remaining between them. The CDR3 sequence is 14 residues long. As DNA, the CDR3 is TGTGCCAGCACCCAAGCGGGGGAAGTCTATGGCTACACCTTC. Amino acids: CASTQAGEVYGYTF.

CDR3 in DNA: TGTGCCTGGAGTTCCCAGGGCCAAGAGACCCAGTTCTTC. It codes for CAWSSQGQETQFF. The J gene is TRBJ2-1, the V gene TRBV30; D possibly corresponds to TRBD1 (5 bases). Trimming pared 2 bases from V and 13 bases from J, leaving 18 bases between. The CDR3 sequence is 13 residues long. The germline V gene encodes CDR1 GTSNPN and CDR2 SVGIG (reference sequence).

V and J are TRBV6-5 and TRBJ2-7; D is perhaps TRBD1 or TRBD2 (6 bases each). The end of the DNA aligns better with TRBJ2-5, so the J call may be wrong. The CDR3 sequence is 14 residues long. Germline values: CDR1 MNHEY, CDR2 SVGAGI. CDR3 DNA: TGTGCCAGCAGTTACTCCCGGGGGCGTCAGACCCAGTACTTC. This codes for CASSYSRGRQTQYF.

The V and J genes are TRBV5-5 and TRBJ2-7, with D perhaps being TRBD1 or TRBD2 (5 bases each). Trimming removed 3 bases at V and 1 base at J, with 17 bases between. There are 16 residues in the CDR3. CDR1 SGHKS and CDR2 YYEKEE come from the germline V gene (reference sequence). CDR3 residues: CASSWGRGLKSYEQYF. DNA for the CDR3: TGTGCCAGCAGCTGGGGACGCGGTCTTAAATCCTACGAGCAGTACTTC.

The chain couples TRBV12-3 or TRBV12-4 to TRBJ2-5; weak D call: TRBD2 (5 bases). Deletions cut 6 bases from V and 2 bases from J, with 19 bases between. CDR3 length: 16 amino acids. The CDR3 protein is CASRPSTLTGQETQYF. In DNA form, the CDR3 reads TGTGCCAGCAGACCCTCGACCTTGACGGGGCAAGAGACCCAGTACTTC.

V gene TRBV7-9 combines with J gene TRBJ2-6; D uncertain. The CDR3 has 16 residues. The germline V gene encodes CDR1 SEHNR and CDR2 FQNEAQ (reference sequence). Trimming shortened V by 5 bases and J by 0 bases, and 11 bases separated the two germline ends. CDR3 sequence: CASSPMSGSGANVLTF. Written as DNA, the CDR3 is TGTGCCAGCAGCCCTATGTCTGGCTCTGGGGCCAACGTCCTGACTTTC.

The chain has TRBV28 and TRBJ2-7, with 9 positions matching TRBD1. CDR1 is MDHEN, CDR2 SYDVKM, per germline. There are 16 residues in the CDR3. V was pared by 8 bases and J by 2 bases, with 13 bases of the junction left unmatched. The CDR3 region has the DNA TGTGCCAGCGAAGGGGGCCCAAGACAGGGGGCCTACGAGCAGTACTTC. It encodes CASEGGPRQGAYEQYF.

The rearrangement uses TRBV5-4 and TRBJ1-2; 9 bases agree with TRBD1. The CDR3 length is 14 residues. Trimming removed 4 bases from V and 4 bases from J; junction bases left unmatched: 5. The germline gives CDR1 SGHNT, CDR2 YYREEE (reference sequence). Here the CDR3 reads CASSPGQGSYGYTF. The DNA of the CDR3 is TGTGCCAGCAGCCCCGGACAGGGGAGCTATGGCTACACCTTC. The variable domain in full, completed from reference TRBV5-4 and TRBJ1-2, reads ETGVTQSPTHLIKTRGQQVTLRCSSQSGHNTVSWYQQALGQGPQFIFQYYREEENGRGNFPPRFSGLQFPNYSSELNVNALELDDSALYLCASSPGQGSYGYTFGSGTRLTVV.

The CDR3 DNA sequence: TGTGCCAGCAGGGATAGTATCTTGAATGAGCAGTTCTTC. Amino acids: CASRDSILNEQFF. The V call is TRBV6-5, the J call TRBJ2-1; D not certain. V was clipped by 6 bases and J by 7 bases, with 13 bases between them. The CDR3 is made up of 13 amino acids. Germline V CDR1 and CDR2: MNHEY, SVGAGI.

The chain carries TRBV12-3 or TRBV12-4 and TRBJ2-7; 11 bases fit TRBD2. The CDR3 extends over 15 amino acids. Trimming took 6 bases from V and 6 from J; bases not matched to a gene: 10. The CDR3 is CASSYGIAGGLEQYF. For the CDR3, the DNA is TGTGCCAGCAGCTACGGGATAGCGGGGGGGCTCGAGCAGTACTTC.

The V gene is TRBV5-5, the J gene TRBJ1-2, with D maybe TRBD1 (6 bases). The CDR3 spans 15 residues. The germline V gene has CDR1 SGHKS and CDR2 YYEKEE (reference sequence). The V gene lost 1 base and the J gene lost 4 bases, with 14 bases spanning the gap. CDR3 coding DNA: TGTGCCAGCAGCTTGACGGGGGGCAGTAGCTATGGCTACACCTTC. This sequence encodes CASSLTGGSSYGYTF.

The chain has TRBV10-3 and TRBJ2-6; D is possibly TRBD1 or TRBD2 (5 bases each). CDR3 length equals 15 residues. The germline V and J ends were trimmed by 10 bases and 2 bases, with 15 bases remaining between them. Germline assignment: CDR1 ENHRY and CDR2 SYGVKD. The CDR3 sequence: CATSYGDPGANVLTF. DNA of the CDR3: TGTGCCACATCATATGGGGACCCTGGGGCCAACGTCCTGACTTTC.

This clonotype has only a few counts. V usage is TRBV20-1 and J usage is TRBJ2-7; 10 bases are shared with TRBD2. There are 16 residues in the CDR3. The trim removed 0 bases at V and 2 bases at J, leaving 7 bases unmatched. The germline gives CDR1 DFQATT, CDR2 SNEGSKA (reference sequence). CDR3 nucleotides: TGCAGTGCTAGAGATGGCCAAAGCGGGGGGGCCTACGAGCAGTACTTC. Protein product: CSARDGQSGGAYEQYF.

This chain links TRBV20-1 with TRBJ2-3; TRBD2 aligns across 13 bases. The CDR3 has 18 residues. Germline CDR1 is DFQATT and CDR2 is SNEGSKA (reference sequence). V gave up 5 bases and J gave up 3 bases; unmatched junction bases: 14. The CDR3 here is CSAAPGLAGRGGTDTQYF. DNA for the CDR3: TGCAGTGCTGCACCGGGACTAGCGGGGCGCGGGGGTACAGATACGCAGTATTTT.